Following are 10 T cell receptor beta chains from one sample sequenced in a study of cytomegalovirus exposure and HLA in healthy donors. A multiplex PCR was run with 60 Vbeta primers and 13 Jbeta primers. The protocol was immunoSEQ multiplex PCR, while the TCRdb copy is restricted to in-frame clones and leaves out a portion. This sample has roughly 160,000 clones, with 82% found just once. What was sequenced was PBMCs. The receptors originated from a man between 45 and 60 years old in good health and CMV-seropositive.

The rearrangement uses TRBV28 and TRBJ1-5; 8 bases align to TRBD1. Trimming at V came to 5 bases and at J to 6 bases, leaving 9 bases not matched to a gene. Germline V lookup: CDR1 MDHEN, CDR2 SYDVKM. The length of the CDR3 is 15 residues. This CDR3 is CASSPGQGGTQPQHF. DNA for the CDR3: TGTGCCAGCAGTCCTGGACAGGGTGGGACTCAGCCCCAGCATTTT.

This clone was counted between two and nine times. This chain uses TRBV7-3 with TRBJ2-2; 10 nucleotides align to TRBD2. The trim removed 5 bases at V and 6 bases at J, leaving 9 bases unmatched. Germline V CDR1 and CDR2: SGHTA, FQGTGA. The CDR3 covers 16 residues. The CDR3 bases are TGTGCCAGCAGCCCCCCTAGCGGGGGATGGGCCGGGGAGCTGTTTTTT. Residues: CASSPPSGGWAGELFF.

This chain connects TRBV14 to TRBJ1-2; perhaps TRBD1 as D (5 bases). The germline V gene has CDR1 SGHDN and CDR2 FVKESK. This CDR3 comprises 12 residues. Trimming stripped 4 bases from V and 11 bases from J, with 14 bases between. CDR3 sequence: CASSRSKGTYTF. CDR3 bases: TGTGCCAGCAGCCGATCAAAAGGGACTTACACCTTC.

The chain recombines TRBV27 with TRBJ2-5; TRBD2 aligns across 8 bases. The ends lost 5 bases at V and 6 bases at J; junction bases unmatched: 8. CDR1 MNHEY and CDR2 SMNVEV come from the germline V gene (reference sequence). This CDR3 comprises 14 residues. CDR3 region: CASSGNGRVKTQYF. DNA of the CDR3: TGTGCCAGCAGTGGGAACGGGAGGGTAAAGACCCAGTACTTC.

The chain has TRBV9 and TRBJ2-2; 10 bases fit TRBD1. With V trimmed by 3 bases and J by 7 bases, 6 bases remained unmatched. CDR1 is SGDLS and CDR2 is YYNGEE in the germline V gene. The CDR3 runs 15 residues. CDR3 region: CASSAGQGFDGELFF. CDR3 sequence (DNA): TGTGCCAGCAGCGCGGGACAGGGGTTTGACGGGGAGCTGTTTTTT.

The rearrangement joins TRBV11-1 to TRBJ2-5; unclear D gene. Gene TRBJ2-7 matches the end of the DNA better, so the J call may be wrong. The germline V gene has CDR1 SGHAT and CDR2 FQDESV (reference sequence). This CDR3 has 13 amino acids. The CDR3 DNA follows: TGTGCCAGCAGCCCCCACATTGACTCCGAGCAGTACTTC. Its protein is CASSPHIDSEQYF.

The genes are TRBV13 and TRBJ1-3; D is uncertain. Germline V gene data show CDR1 as PRHDT and CDR2 as FYEKMQ (reference sequence). This CDR3 is 13 amino acids long. Trimming removed 5 bases at V and 8 bases at J, with 13 bases between. CDR3 loop: CASSTRGFYTIYF. The DNA of the CDR3 is TGTGCCAGCAGCACCCGAGGGTTTTACACCATATATTTT.

About this clone: Its ends do not fully match the called genes, so a read error is possible. The chain carries TRBV5-8 and TRBJ1-1; D is possibly TRBD1 (5 bases). The CDR3 consists of 15 residues. CDR1 and CDR2 from the germline V gene are SGHTS and YDEGEE. The CDR3 loop reads CASRLGWGPNTEAFF. CDR3 nucleotides: TGTGCCAGCAGGTTGGGGTGGGGCCCGAACACTGAAGCTTTCTTT.

This rearrangement joins TRBV19 to TRBJ2-2; 8 bases are shared with TRBD1. Germline-derived CDR1 and CDR2 are LNHDA and SQIVND (reference sequence). Germline trimming cut 6 bases from V and 4 bases from J; bases unmatched to any gene: 4. CDR3 size: 14 residues. CDR3 sequence reads: CASRGRGRTGELFF. The CDR3 DNA reads TGTGCCAGTAGGGGCAGGGGGCGCACCGGGGAGCTGTTTTTT.

The chain carries TRBV6-5 and TRBJ2-1; D call uncertain. Between the trimmed V and J ends, which lost 5 bases and 7 bases, there was a span of 9 bases. The length of the CDR3 is 12 residues. Germline V gene sequence: CDR1 MNHEY, CDR2 SVGAGI. In nucleotides, the CDR3 is TGTGCCAGCAGTAGAACCGGGAATGAGCAGTTCTTC. Residues: CASSRTGNEQFF.